A single sample gave rise to the 13 T cell receptor delta chains below, sequenced in a study of gamma-delta T cells after stem cell transplantation. TCRdb redid clone calling on the RT-PCR reads using CATT. Of just over 2,500 delta-chain clones listed, under 25% were seen once; the top ten hold 20% to 30%. Specimen: gamma-delta T cells. The receptors here all came from a human donor. It is not recorded whose cells these are; they may come from a transplant donor.

Note on this clone: A read error may explain this, as a much larger clone is one base away. This chain uses TRDV2 with TRDJ1; the match to TRDD3 covers 12 bases. The CDR3 has 21 amino acids. Germline V gene sequence: CDR1 GEAIGNYY, CDR2 EKD. Trimming at V came to 0 bases and at J to 0 bases, leaving 16 bases not matched to a gene. The CDR3 DNA is TGTGCCTGTGACACCGGGAAAGCTGGGGGATACGCCGCGGCGTACACCGATAAACTCATCTTT. Translation gives CACDTGKAGGYAAAYTDKLIF.

Of note for this clone: The TCRdb protein comes from a much larger clone and disagrees with this DNA's translation at residue 4, likely due to a read error; the protein given here is derived from the DNA. CDR3 nucleotide sequence: TGTGCCTGTTACACCCTAGCTGCGTCGGACACCGATAAACTCATCTTT. Protein sequence: CACYTLAASDTDKLIF. This chain joins TRDV2 and TRDJ1; D gene ambiguous. The CDR3 extends over 16 amino acids. Germline V gives CDR1 GEAIGNYY, CDR2 EKD.

The rearrangement joins TRDV2 to TRDJ1; 13 bases map to TRDD3. Germline CDR1 GEAIGNYY, CDR2 EKD. The J segment lost 3 bases and the V segment lost 4 bases, leaving 7 bases of the junction unmatched. CDR3 length: 16 residues. CDR3 amino acids: CACDQLGDTVPDKLIF. CDR3 DNA sequence: TGTGCCTGTGATCAACTGGGGGATACGGTACCCGATAAACTCATCTTT.

This clone qualifies as medium-sized. The chain joins TRDV2 to TRDJ1, with TRDD3 matching over 12 bases. This CDR3 is built from 19 residues. CDR1 GEAIGNYY and CDR2 EKD come from the germline V gene. V lost 0 bases, J lost 2 bases, and 12 bases stayed unmatched. The CDR3 here is CACDTAPTGGYLRTDKLIF. DNA for the CDR3: TGTGCCTGTGACACCGCTCCTACTGGGGGATACTTGAGGACCGATAAACTCATCTTT.

This clone was counted a few times. This probably arose from a read error, given a far larger clone one base away. The same CDR3 is also encoded by other DNA sequences in this sample. V gene TRDV2 combines with J gene TRDJ1, with D tentatively TRDD3 (6 bases). V was shortened by 1 base and J by 5 bases, with 13 bases between the two germline ends. The germline gives CDR1 GEAIGNYY, CDR2 EKD. CDR3 size: 14 residues. The chain's CDR3 is CACDTLLGTDKLIF. In DNA, the CDR3 is TGTGCCTGTGACACGCTACTGGGCACTGATAAACTCATCTTT.

This clone has only one observation. This may be a read error: a much more frequent sequence differs by one nucleotide. This chain connects TRDV2 to TRDJ3, with TRDD3 matching over 11 bases. This CDR3 has 22 residues. Germline V lookup: CDR1 GEAIGNYY, CDR2 EKD. The CDR3 nucleotides read TGTGCCTGTGACACCGGCGGACTGGGGGATATCGGGAGCTCCCGGGACACCCGACAGATGTTTTTC. This sequence encodes CACDTGGLGDIGSSRDTRQMFF.

Concerning this clone: This probably arose from a read error, given a far larger clone one base away. This chain uses TRDV2 with TRDJ1; D is unresolved. Trimming removed 1 base at V and 3 bases at J, with 20 bases between. Germline CDR1 reads GEAIGNYY; CDR2 reads EKD. CDR3 length: 17 amino acids. In nucleotides, the CDR3 is TGTGCCTGTGACACGGTCGCAAGGTTTCGAGACTCCGATAAACTCATCTTT. Its translation: CACDTVARFRDSDKLIF.

This clone is classed as medium-sized (0.01 to 0.1%). This CDR3 is also generated by other DNA sequences in the sample. The V call is TRDV2, the J call TRDJ1, with TRDD3 matching over 10 bases. The germline gives CDR1 GEAIGNYY, CDR2 EKD. The CDR3 is 15 amino acids. V was clipped by 3 bases and J by 1 base; unmatched bases: 4. CDR3: CACDVLGDTTDKLIF. For the CDR3, the DNA is TGTGCCTGTGACGTCTTGGGGGATACCACCGATAAACTCATCTTT.

Judged by abundance, this clone is medium-sized (0.01 to 0.1%). This rearrangement joins TRDV2 to TRDJ1; 8 bases are a match to TRDD3. The CDR3 is 19 residues long. Germline CDR1 and CDR2: GEAIGNYY and EKD. With 0 bases clipped from V and 2 bases from J, the junction kept 16 bases outside the gene matches. DNA of the CDR3: TGTGCCTGTGACACCTTGGGGCAGCAGGGGGATAAAAAGACCGATAAACTCATCTTT. Protein: CACDTLGQQGDKKTDKLIF.

This clone is termed large. The chain has TRDV2 and TRDJ1; 11 bases agree with TRDD3. The CDR3 is 15 residues long. CDR1 and CDR2 (germline): GEAIGNYY, EKD. J lost 3 bases, V lost 2 bases, and 4 bases had no gene match. This CDR3 is CACDKLGDRADKLIF. Here the CDR3 DNA reads TGTGCCTGTGACAAACTGGGGGATAGGGCCGATAAACTCATCTTT.

This clone is judged medium-sized. J is TRDJ1 and V is TRDV2, with no clear D. Germline CDR1 GEAIGNYY, CDR2 EKD. CDR3 length: 15 residues. V was trimmed by 3 bases and J by 3 bases, leaving 16 bases between them. The CDR3 nucleotides are TGTGCCTGTGACTCTTTAAAAGCCCGGGCCGATAAACTCATCTTT. This translates into CACDSLKARADKLIF.

This clone is judged medium-sized (0.01 to 0.1%). This chain uses TRDV2 with TRDJ1; D ambiguous. Germline CDR1 GEAIGNYY, CDR2 EKD. The CDR3 is 14 residues long. Trimming removed 0 bases at V and 0 bases at J, with 7 bases between. DNA for the CDR3: TGTGCCTGTGACACCGTTCAGGACACCGATAAACTCATCTTT. Its translation is CACDTVQDTDKLIF.

This clone was detected once. TCRdb shows a much larger clone's protein in place of this DNA's translation, and the two differ at residue 16, likely through a read error; the protein shown is translated from the DNA. The chain recombines TRDV2 with TRDJ1; tentative D call: TRDD3 (6 bases). The CDR3 covers 17 residues. Germline values: CDR1 GEAIGNYY, CDR2 EKD. CDR3: CACDTVGGSTQTDKLTF. In DNA form, the CDR3 reads TGTGCCTGTGACACGGTGGGGGGCTCTACACAGACCGATAAACTCACCTTT.